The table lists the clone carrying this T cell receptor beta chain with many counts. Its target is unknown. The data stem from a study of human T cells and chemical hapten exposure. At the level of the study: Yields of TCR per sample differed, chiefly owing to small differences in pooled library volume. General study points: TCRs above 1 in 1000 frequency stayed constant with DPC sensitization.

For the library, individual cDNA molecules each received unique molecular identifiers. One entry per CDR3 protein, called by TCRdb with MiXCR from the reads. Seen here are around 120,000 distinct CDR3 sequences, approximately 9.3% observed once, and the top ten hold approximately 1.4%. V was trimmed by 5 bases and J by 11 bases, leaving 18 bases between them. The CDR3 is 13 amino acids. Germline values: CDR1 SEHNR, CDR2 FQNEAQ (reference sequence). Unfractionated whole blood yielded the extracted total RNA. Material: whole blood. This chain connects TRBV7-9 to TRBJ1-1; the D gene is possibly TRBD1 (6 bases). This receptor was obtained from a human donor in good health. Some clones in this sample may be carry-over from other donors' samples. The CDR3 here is CASSPRPQGEAFF. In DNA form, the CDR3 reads TGTGCCAGCAGCCCCCGGCCACAGGGTGAGGCTTTCTTT. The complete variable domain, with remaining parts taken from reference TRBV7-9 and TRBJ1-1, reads DTGVSQNPRHKITKRGQNVTFRCDPISEHNRLYWYRQTLGQGPEFLTYFQNEAQLEKSRLLSDRFSAERPKGSFSTLEIQRTEQGDSAMYLCASSPRPQGEAFFGQGTRLTVV.